The source of this T cell receptor (beta chain) is a study of response to subunit inactivated influenza vaccine. TCRdb re-derived calls from the RT-PCR reads in MiXCR, one entry per CDR3 protein. The table lists about 780,000 distinct CDR3 sequences, under 20% of them singletons. J was trimmed by 7 bases and V by 7 bases; bases with no gene match: 9. The CDR3 runs 14 residues. Germline CDR1 and CDR2: LGHDT and YNNKEL (reference sequence). This sequence joins TRBV3-1 and TRBJ2-1; TRBD2 aligns across 8 bases. The sequence was collected from a man aged 45-65 years who received an inactivated influenza vaccine. The sample consisted of PBMCs from blood, taken less than 6 days after vaccination. CDR3 nucleotides: TGTGCCAGCAAGGAGGCTAGCGGGTCGAATGAGCAGTTCTTC. Protein: CASKEASGSNEQFF.